This T cell receptor beta chain was retrieved from a study of blood T cell repertoires in COVID-19. Overall study context: Specimens from acute and convalescent COVID-19 originated in the United States, Italy and Spain. Sample material is recorded as cDNA or gDNA derived from T cells, B-cell-depleted T cells, or PBMCs.

The germline V gene encodes CDR1 MNHEY and CDR2 SVGEGT. The CDR3 runs 18 residues. The ends lost 2 bases at V and 2 bases at J; junction bases unmatched: 12. This table comes from immunoSEQ multiplex PCR, and its TCRdb copy is limited to in-frame clones, with some not included. Here the sample spans over 15,000 clones, around nine tenths being singletons. Sequencing input: peripheral blood. The chain carries TRBV6-2 or TRBV6-3 and TRBJ2-7, with 10 bases lining up with TRBD2. The origin of this receptor is a human donor in a cohort sampled during active COVID-19. CDR3 in amino acids: CASSYATSGVGVTYEQYF. As DNA, the CDR3 is TGTGCCAGCAGTTACGCAACTAGCGGGGTAGGTGTTACCTACGAGCAGTACTTC.